The entry that follows covers one T cell receptor beta chain sequence. No antigen is known for it. Base qualities were left out, and no much larger clone turns up one base away. At the DNA level, this CDR3 is encoded by other sequences in the same sample as well. Using the immunoSEQ multiplex PCR assay, the TCRB and TCRAD loci were amplified from a standardized quantity of quality-controlled genomic DNA. The amplicons covered the V(D)J region and were long enough to include the CDR3 and to identify the V and J genes. The amplicons were sequenced on an Illumina platform via the commercial immunoSEQ service. Turning to the authors' computational methods: Corrections for primer bias and sequencing errors followed previously described methods, while TCRAD and TCRB definitions were based on the IMGT database. The repertoires were analysed using immunoSEQ Analyzer 3.0 and VDJTools for basic statistics, V/J segment usage, diversity estimates, rarefaction and pairwise overlap. To estimate diversity, the Chao1, ChaoE, Efron-Thisted, Shannon and inverse Simpson indices were applied, and diversity was also estimated on datasets down-sampled to the smallest sample. Repertoire overlap was assessed by strict matching of CDR3 nucleotide sequence, V gene and J gene, and clustering was done by Jaccard-based multidimensional scaling. The immuneACCESS repertoire file appears here via TCRdb, limited to in-frame rearrangements. These files lack a portion of the clones; in checked studies, under half of the deficit traces to unresolved V genes, and the cause of the others is not known. V and J calls and clone size are given by that table; D and trimming were obtained from the DNA. A total of tens of thousands of clones appear in this sample, approximately 95% of them only once. Of the sample, over 0.15% is held by the ten largest clones.

According to the germline V gene, CDR1 reads LGHNT and CDR2 reads FRNRAP. The junction shows trimming of 1 base on V and 4 bases on J, plus 1 base between the germline ends. Measured from the cysteine to the phenylalanine, the CDR3 is 11 residues long. The kept DNA is CDR3 alone, 33 bases in frame from the first base. This specimen comes from a study of human thymus T cells (dated by TCRdb to 2020 to 2022). At the level of the whole study: TCR alpha and beta repertoires from roughly 8 infant thymus samples and four related peripheral blood samples were characterized in the study. Donor ages ranging from 7 to 244 days were recorded, and several male and a couple of female infants were included in the cohort.

The donors were immunologically healthy infants in Finland who had open corrective cardiac surgery for congenital heart defects. From four of the eight donors, a small aliquot of about 0.45-1 mL peripheral blood was collected during surgery. Instead of starting from a fixed cell number, genomic DNA extraction from blood samples used all available leukocytes. Erythrocytes were removed from blood with ACK lysis buffer, and the leukocytes were stored as pellets at -70 °C. A QIAsymphony instrument was used to extract genomic DNA from the frozen cell pellets. Study-wide findings and limitations: On average, roughly 810,000 unique TCRB clonotypes were obtained from thymus samples, compared with approximately 82,000 from blood samples. Usage of V and J gene segments appeared to be biased in both the thymic and the peripheral blood repertoires.

Recombination joined TRBV12-5 with TRBJ2-5; the D gene assignment is ambiguous. The receptor was derived from a girl in the first two years of life with a congenital heart defect but otherwise immunologically healthy. The source material was blood. The DNA reads as follows: TGTGCTAGTGGTTTGGGAGAGACCCAGTACTTC. Translation gives CASGLGETQYF.